Listed here are 16 T cell receptor beta chains from one sample, sequenced in a study of OX40 agonist ivuxolimab in advanced cancers. Data came from immunoSEQ multiplex PCR; TCRdb stores just in-frame clones and leaves some out. The sample records tens of thousands of clones, approximately 86% being singletons. The specimen was CD4+ or CD8+ T cells sorted from blood, collected in a trial of the OX40 agonist ivuxolimab. Every receptor here comes from an adult with an advanced solid tumor such as melanoma, head and neck, liver or kidney cancer.

J is TRBJ1-2 and V is TRBV28; D remains ambiguous. In germline, CDR1 is MDHEN, CDR2 SYDVKM. CDR3 length: 13 residues. V dropped 7 bases and J dropped 4 bases, with 13 bases sitting between them. In DNA form, the CDR3 reads TGTGCCAGCACTCCGGCGCGCATCTATGGCTACACCTTC. This codes for CASTPARIYGYTF.

This clone was recorded many times. This chain links TRBV28 with TRBJ1-5, with 7 positions matching TRBD1. The germline V gene encodes CDR1 MDHEN and CDR2 SYDVKM. The CDR3 extends over 17 amino acids. The V gene end was trimmed by 4 bases and the J gene end by 7 bases; junction bases not matched to a gene: 16. CDR3: CASSSQTGQIFEQPQHF. CDR3 nucleotides: TGTGCCAGCAGTTCCCAGACAGGGCAGATTTTTGAGCAGCCCCAGCATTTT.

This sequence joins TRBV30 and TRBJ2-5; the match to TRBD2 covers 7 bases. The CDR3 extends over 13 amino acids. Trimming at V came to 2 bases and at J to 8 bases, leaving 8 bases not matched to a gene. From germline, CDR1 is GTSNPN and CDR2 SVGIG (reference sequence). CDR3 in DNA: TGTGCCTGGAGTTCCCGTGGGGGGGAAACCCAGTACTTC. Its protein product is CAWSSRGGETQYF.

The chain uses TRBV28 and TRBJ2-1; D call uncertain. The ends were cut back, 8 bases at V and 0 bases at J, with 11 bases in the middle. Per germline, CDR1 MDHEN and CDR2 SYDVKM. The CDR3 sequence is 14 residues long. In DNA, the CDR3 is TGTGCCAGCCGAGGAGAAAGCTCCTACAATGAGCAGTTCTTC. Residues: CASRGESSYNEQFF.

The rearrangement joins TRBV12-5 to TRBJ1-1; TRBD1 might be the D (5 bases). CDR3 length: 16 amino acids. V lost 6 bases to trimming and J lost 3 bases, with 20 bases between them. Germline V gives CDR1 LGHNT, CDR2 FRNRAP. CDR3: CASGAGSIRGDTEAFF. CDR3 nucleotides: TGTGCTAGTGGCGCCGGTAGTATTAGAGGGGACACTGAAGCTTTCTTT.

This sequence joins TRBV5-4 and TRBJ2-1; 9 bases map to TRBD2. There are 15 residues in the CDR3. Looked up from germline, CDR1 is SGHNT and CDR2 is YYREEE (reference sequence). V lost 8 bases to trimming and J lost 0 bases; unmatched junction nucleotides: 6. This CDR3 is CASLAGGSSYNEQFF. The CDR3 DNA reads as TGTGCCAGTTTGGCGGGGGGGAGCTCCTACAATGAGCAGTTCTTC.

The V call is TRBV18, the J call TRBJ2-2; 9 bases are a match to TRBD2. Germline values: CDR1 KGHSH, CDR2 LQKENI. V lost 0 bases, J lost 1 base, and 6 bases stayed unmatched. The CDR3 has 18 amino acids. The CDR3 region has the DNA TGTGCCAGCTCACCACCACGAGCGGGGGGTTTGAACACCGGGGAGCTGTTTTTT. Translation: CASSPPRAGGLNTGELFF.

J is TRBJ1-5 and V is TRBV4-1, with a weak D call TRBD1 (6 bases). This CDR3 contains 15 residues. Germline CDR1 MGHRA, CDR2 YSYEKL. Trimming took 4 bases from V and 4 from J, leaving 14 bases between them. CDR3 DNA: TGCGCCAGCAGCCCTCTGGCAGGGGCAAATCAGCCCCAGCATTTT. This codes for CASSPLAGANQPQHF.

The rearrangement links TRBV25-1 to TRBJ2-3; possible D gene TRBD1, 5 bases. Germline CDR1 reads MGHDK; CDR2 reads SYGVNS. The ends were cut back, 3 bases at V and 0 bases at J, with 7 bases in the middle. The CDR3 spans 14 residues. CDR3 amino acids: CASSDRQSTDTQYF. Written as DNA, the CDR3 is TGTGCCAGCAGTGATAGACAGAGCACAGATACGCAGTATTTT.

The rearrangement joins TRBV18 to TRBJ2-5; D is perhaps TRBD2 (6 bases). This CDR3 is 13 amino acids long. Per germline, CDR1 KGHSH and CDR2 LQKENI. Trimming pared 4 bases from V and 2 bases from J, leaving 8 bases between. DNA of the CDR3: TGTGCCAGCTCACTGGAGGGACAAGAGACCCAGTACTTC. Amino acids: CASSLEGQETQYF.

The rearrangement joins TRBV7-3 to TRBJ1-1; D gene unclear. This CDR3 contains 13 residues. V was shortened by 2 bases and J by 5 bases, with 9 bases between the two germline ends. The germline V gene encodes CDR1 SGHTA and CDR2 FQGTGA. CDR3 loop: CASSLARRTEAFF. The CDR3 DNA reads TGTGCCAGCAGCTTAGCCAGAAGGACTGAAGCTTTCTTT.

The gene calls are TRBV10-3 and TRBJ2-3, with D maybe TRBD1 (6 bases). Germline V gives CDR1 ENHRY, CDR2 SYGVKD. The CDR3 totals 13 residues. The ends were cut back, 7 bases at V and 4 bases at J, with 12 bases in the middle. CDR3 in amino acids: CAIMGRGSDTQYF. CDR3 DNA sequence: TGTGCCATCATGGGCAGGGGCTCAGATACGCAGTATTTT.

The CDR3 protein is CASSLRAGGSYEQYF. In DNA form, the CDR3 reads TGTGCCAGCAGCTTACGGGCAGGGGGTTCCTACGAGCAGTACTTC. The chain carries TRBV7-9 and TRBJ2-7; 7 bases match TRBD1. The CDR3 loop spans 15 amino acids. The V gene's germline CDR1 is SEHNR and CDR2 FQNEAQ (reference sequence). Trimming took 2 bases from V and 1 from J; bases not matched to a gene: 5.

As DNA, the CDR3 is TGTGCCAGCAGCGTAGACAGGGGGAGGGGGCGTGAAGATACGCAGTATTTT. This encodes CASSVDRGRGREDTQYF. This chain links TRBV9 with TRBJ2-3; possible D gene TRBD1, 8 bases. Trimming shortened V by 0 bases and J by 5 bases, and 19 bases separated the two germline ends. The V gene's germline CDR1 is SGDLS and CDR2 YYNGEE. The CDR3 length is 17 residues.

The chain has TRBV9 and TRBJ2-5, with a possible D match to TRBD1 (5 bases). The germline V gene has CDR1 SGDLS and CDR2 YYNGEE. The ends were cut back, 4 bases at V and 4 bases at J, with 17 bases in the middle. The CDR3 is 15 residues long. This CDR3 is CASSSDPTGAETQYF. DNA for the CDR3: TGTGCCAGCAGCTCCGACCCAACAGGAGCAGAGACCCAGTACTTC.

The chain combines TRBV15 with TRBJ1-2, with D perhaps matching TRBD1 (6 bases). The ends were cut back, 3 bases at V and 5 bases at J, with 13 bases in the middle. In germline, CDR1 is LNHNV, CDR2 YYDKDF (reference sequence). The CDR3 extends over 14 amino acids. The CDR3 DNA is TGTGCCACCAGCAGGGACAGTATTGGATATGGCTACACCTTC. This translates into CATSRDSIGYGYTF.